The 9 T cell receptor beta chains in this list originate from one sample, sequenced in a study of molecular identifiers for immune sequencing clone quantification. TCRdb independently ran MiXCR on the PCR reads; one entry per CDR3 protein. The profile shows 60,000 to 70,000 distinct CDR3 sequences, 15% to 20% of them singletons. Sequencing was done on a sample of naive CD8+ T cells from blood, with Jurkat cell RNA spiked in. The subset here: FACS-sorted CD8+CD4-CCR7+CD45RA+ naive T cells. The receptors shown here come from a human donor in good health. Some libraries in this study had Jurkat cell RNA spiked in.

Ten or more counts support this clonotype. CDR3 residues: CASSEDSPTGELFF. CDR3 DNA sequence: TGTGCCAGCAGTGAGGACAGCCCCACCGGGGAGCTGTTTTTT. The rearrangement uses TRBV6-1 and TRBJ2-2; weak D call: TRBD1 (6 bases). Germline CDR1 MNHNS, CDR2 SASEGT. The length of the CDR3 is 14 residues. Between the trimmed V and J ends, which lost 3 bases and 4 bases, there was a span of 9 bases.

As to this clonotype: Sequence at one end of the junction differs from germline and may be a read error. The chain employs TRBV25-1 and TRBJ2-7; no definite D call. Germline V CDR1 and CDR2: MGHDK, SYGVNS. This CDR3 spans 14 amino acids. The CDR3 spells CASSEYKSSYEQHF. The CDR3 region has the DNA TGTGCCAGCAGTGAATATAAGTCCTCCTACGAGCAGCACTTC.

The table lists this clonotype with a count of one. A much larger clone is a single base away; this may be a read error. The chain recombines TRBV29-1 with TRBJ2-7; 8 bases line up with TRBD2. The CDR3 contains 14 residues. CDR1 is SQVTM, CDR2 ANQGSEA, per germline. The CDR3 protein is CSVEDRTSTYGQYF. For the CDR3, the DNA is TGCAGCGTTGAAGATAGGACTAGCACTTACGGGCAGTACTTC.

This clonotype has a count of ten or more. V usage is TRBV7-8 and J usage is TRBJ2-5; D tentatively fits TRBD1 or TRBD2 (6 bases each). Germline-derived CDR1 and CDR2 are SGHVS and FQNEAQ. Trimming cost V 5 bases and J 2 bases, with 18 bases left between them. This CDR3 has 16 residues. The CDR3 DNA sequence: TGTGCCAGCAGCCCCGGGGGCCCTAGTAGGCAAGAGACCCAGTACTTC. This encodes CASSPGGPSRQETQYF.

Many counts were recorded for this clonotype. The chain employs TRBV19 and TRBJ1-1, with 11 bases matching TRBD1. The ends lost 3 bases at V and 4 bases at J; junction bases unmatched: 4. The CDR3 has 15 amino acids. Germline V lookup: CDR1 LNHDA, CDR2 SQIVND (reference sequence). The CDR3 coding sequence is TGTGCCAGTAGTATCGGACAGGGGGCAAGCACTGAAGCTTTCTTT. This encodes CASSIGQGASTEAFF.

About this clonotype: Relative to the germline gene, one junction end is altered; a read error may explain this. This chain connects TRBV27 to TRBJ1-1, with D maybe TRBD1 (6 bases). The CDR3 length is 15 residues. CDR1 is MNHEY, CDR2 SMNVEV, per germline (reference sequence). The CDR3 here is CASRTEQGSNTGAFF. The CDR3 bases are TGTGCCAGCAGAACCGAACAGGGTAGTAACACTGGAGCTTTCTTT.

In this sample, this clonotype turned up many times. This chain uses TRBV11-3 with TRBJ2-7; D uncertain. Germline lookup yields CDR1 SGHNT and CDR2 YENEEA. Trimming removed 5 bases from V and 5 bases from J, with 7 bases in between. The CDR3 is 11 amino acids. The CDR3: CASSVSDEQYF. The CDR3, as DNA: TGTGCCAGCAGCGTGAGCGACGAGCAGTACTTC. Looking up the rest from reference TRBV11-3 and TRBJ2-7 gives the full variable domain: EAGVVQSPRYKIIEKKQPVAFWCNPISGHNTLYWYLQNLGQGPELLIRYENEEAVDDSQLPKDRFSAERLKGVDSTLKIQPAELGDSAVYLCASSVSDEQYFGPGTRLTVT.

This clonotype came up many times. The CDR3 DNA is TGCAGTGCTAGAGATATGTCCTACGAGCAGTACTTC. The encoded protein is CSARDMSYEQYF. The chain couples TRBV20-1 to TRBJ2-7; D gene ambiguous. CDR1 and CDR2 (germline): DFQATT, SNEGSKA (reference sequence). This CDR3 spans 12 amino acids. V dropped 0 bases and J dropped 1 base, with 4 bases sitting between them.

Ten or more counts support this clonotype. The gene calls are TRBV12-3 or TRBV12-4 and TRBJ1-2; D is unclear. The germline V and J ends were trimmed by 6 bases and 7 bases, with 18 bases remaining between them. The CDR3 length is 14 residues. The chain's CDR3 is CASSPPGGVSGYTF. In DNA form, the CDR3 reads TGTGCCAGCAGCCCTCCGGGCGGAGTTTCTGGCTACACCTTC.